The 14 T cell receptor beta chains reported below all come from one sample, sequenced in a study of regulatory T cells in long-lasting Graves disease. Time point in this sample: newly diagnosed GD, antithyroid drugs for less than 3 months. From RNA extracted from PBMCs, the TCR library was made. Combining iRepertoire HTBI primers with Arm-PCR of CDR3 regions, the authors built TCR beta libraries. TCRdb independently ran MiXCR on the multiplex PCR reads; one entry per CDR3 protein. The profile shows 250,000 to 300,000 distinct CDR3 sequences, approximately 18% of them singletons. The sample was also reused in another study, on T cells in Graves' hyperthyroidism and ophthalmopathy.

Material: peripheral blood mononuclear cells (PBMCs), obtained at new diagnosis, from a patient treated with antithyroid drugs. These receptors were obtained from a woman aged 25-40 years with Graves disease.

This clonotype came up many times. CDR3 in DNA: TGTGCCAGCAGTTTTCGGGGAGAGAACACTGAAGCTTTCTTT. This codes for CASSFRGENTEAFF. The chain carries TRBV27 and TRBJ1-1; D remains ambiguous. With 3 bases removed from V and 1 base from J, the gap between germline ends came to 9 bases. The CDR3 is made up of 14 amino acids. Germline V gene sequence: CDR1 MNHEY, CDR2 SMNVEV (reference sequence).

This clonotype came up many times. This sequence joins TRBV20-1 and TRBJ2-5, with 7 positions matching TRBD1. With 0 bases clipped from V and 7 bases from J, the junction kept 8 bases outside the gene matches. This CDR3 is 14 amino acids long. Germline V gives CDR1 DFQATT, CDR2 SNEGSKA (reference sequence). Here the CDR3 DNA reads TGCAGTGCTAGAGATCGTGGGACAGTGGGGACCCAGTACTTC. Translated, it gives CSARDRGTVGTQYF.

The V gene is TRBV7-9, the J gene TRBJ2-1; 11 nucleotides align to TRBD2. From germline, CDR1 is SEHNR and CDR2 FQNEAQ (reference sequence). This CDR3 is built from 18 residues. V trimming: 4 bases; J trimming: 8 bases; junction bases outside the gene matches: 16. The CDR3 reads CASSSRVAGGPEVHEQFF. CDR3 DNA: TGTGCCAGCAGCTCGAGGGTAGCGGGGGGGCCCGAGGTACATGAGCAGTTCTTC.

This clonotype has a count of ten or more. This CDR3 is CASRGTENTEAFF. The CDR3 DNA sequence: TGTGCCAGCAGGGGGACAGAGAACACTGAAGCTTTCTTT. The chain has TRBV12-3 or TRBV12-4 and TRBJ1-1; 7 nucleotides agree with TRBD1. There are 13 residues in the CDR3. V lost 6 bases to trimming and J lost 1 base; unmatched junction nucleotides: 2.

Regarding this clonotype: This may come from a read error, since a much larger clone is one base off. This CDR3 is missing its conserved last phenylalanine or tryptophan, likely due to a read error. V gene TRBV18 combines with J gene TRBJ2-4, with 8 positions matching TRBD2. With the DNA end fitting TRBJ2-5 better, the J assignment may be wrong. Germline CDR1 is KGHSH and CDR2 is LQKENI. The CDR3 is 14 amino acids. The CDR3 sequence is CASSPGLGGETQYS. CDR3 DNA: TGTGCCAGCTCACCGGGACTAGGCGGTGAGACCCAGTACTCC.

This clonotype came up many times. The chain combines TRBV6-1 with TRBJ1-2; D is ambiguous. The germline V gene encodes CDR1 MNHNS and CDR2 SASEGT. This CDR3 has 11 residues. With 2 bases removed from V and 6 bases from J, the gap between germline ends came to 4 bases. The DNA for the CDR3 is TGTGCCAGCAGTGAAAAGGATGGCTACACCTTC. Amino acids: CASSEKDGYTF.

This clonotype was counted ten times or more. The chain uses TRBV6-5 and TRBJ2-7; D is perhaps TRBD2 (6 bases). CDR3 size: 13 residues. Trimming cost V 2 bases and J 9 bases, with 14 bases left between them. Germline assignment: CDR1 MNHEY and CDR2 SVGAGI. This CDR3 is CASSYTRLAMQYF. In nucleotides, the CDR3 is TGTGCCAGCAGTTACACCCGGCTAGCGATGCAGTACTTC.

This clonotype came up many times. The CDR3: CASSLSTHREKLFF. The DNA for the CDR3 is TGTGCCAGCAGTTTAAGCACACACAGAGAAAAACTGTTTTTT. This chain links TRBV12-3 or TRBV12-4 with TRBJ1-4; D unclear. V dropped 2 bases and J dropped 8 bases, with 12 bases sitting between them. This CDR3 comprises 14 residues.

This clonotype showed up many times. The chain recombines TRBV12-3 or TRBV12-4 with TRBJ1-2, with D maybe TRBD1 (6 bases). This CDR3 comprises 13 residues. V lost 2 bases and J 8 bases, leaving 12 bases between the germline ends. The CDR3 region is CASSLRTETGYTF. CDR3 DNA: TGTGCCAGCAGTTTAAGGACAGAGACGGGCTACACCTTC.

This clonotype came up many times. The chain recombines TRBV6-1 with TRBJ2-2, with 7 bases identical to TRBD2. This CDR3 has 14 residues. V shed 8 bases, J shed 3 bases, and the junction held 6 bases outside the gene matches. Germline CDR1 and CDR2: MNHNS and SASEGT. The DNA for the CDR3 is TGTGCCAGCCGTCTAGCGGCTCACACCGGGGAGCTGTTTTTT. This codes for CASRLAAHTGELFF.

This clonotype was counted many times. The genes are TRBV11-2 and TRBJ2-3, with D unresolved. Germline CDR1 SGHAT, CDR2 FQNNGV. Trimming left V 2 bases short and J 10 bases short, with 16 bases between. The length of the CDR3 is 14 residues. The CDR3 spells CASSLLSSARAQYF. The CDR3 nucleotides are TGTGCCAGCAGCTTATTATCCAGTGCTAGGGCGCAGTATTTT. Full variable domain (rest looked up from reference TRBV11-2 and TRBJ2-3): EAGVAQSPRYKIIEKRQSVAFWCNPISGHATLYWYQQILGQGPKLLIQFQNNGVVDDSQLPKDRFSAERLKGVDSTLKIQPAKLEDSAVYLCASSLLSSARAQYFGPGTRLTVL.

This clonotype was picked up a small number of times. The genes are TRBV27 and TRBJ2-1; 7 bases match TRBD2. V shed 7 bases and J 5 bases; nucleotides not matched to a gene: 5. The CDR3 runs 13 residues. Per germline, CDR1 MNHEY and CDR2 SMNVEV (reference sequence). CDR3 protein: CASTGRVNNEQFF. DNA for the CDR3: TGTGCCAGCACGGGGAGGGTGAACAATGAGCAGTTCTTC.

In its sample, this clonotype was seen a few times. V and J are TRBV28 and TRBJ2-2; D gene unclear. Germline V gives CDR1 MDHEN, CDR2 SYDVKM. The CDR3 has 13 amino acids. The V and J ends lost 6 bases and 8 bases respectively, with 13 bases between them. The CDR3 protein is CASSLYRTGELFF. The DNA of the CDR3 is TGTGCCAGCAGCCTTTACCGCACAGGGGAGCTGTTTTTT.

The rearrangement joins TRBV4-1 to TRBJ1-4; weak D call: TRBD1 (6 bases). Trimming left V 3 bases short and J 10 bases short, with 12 bases between. The CDR3 loop spans 13 amino acids. From germline, CDR1 is MGHRA and CDR2 YSYEKL. The CDR3 spells CASSQAPRGKLFF. The CDR3 DNA is TGCGCCAGCAGCCAGGCCCCCAGGGGAAAACTGTTTTTT.